The entry below describes one TCR beta chain. Its cognate antigen is unknown. The treatment here: roughly 11-day PBMC culture with coronavirus spike peptide pools or control peptides (ViraFEST assay). The collection of CD4+ T cells from the unexposed donor took place before the COVID-19 pandemic (2011-2018). Each well received two million PBMCs, cultured with about 9.1 IU/ml IL-2 and 8 to 10 ug/ml peptide pools. This entry comes from a study of vaccination and CD4 T cells after COVID-19. The overall study: Median time from second vaccine dose to sampling was about 70 days (14 to 241). Notes on the study in general: Early timepoints after natural infection were not analyzed in these convalescent patients.

Trimming took 0 bases from V and 1 from J, leaving 4 bases between them. This CDR3 comprises 14 residues. Germline V gene lookup returns CDR1 SGHTA and CDR2 FQGNSA. Cultured CD4+ T cell DNA was sequenced using the Oncomine TCR Beta short-read assay. Once CD4+ T cells had been cultured, genomic DNA was extracted from them. In TCRdb, the PCR reads were re-called with MiXCR into one record per CDR3 protein. This table has about 7,600 distinct CDR3 sequences, roughly 50% appearing once. The chain employs TRBV7-2 and TRBJ2-4; D unresolved. Material: CD4+ T cells from blood, cultured in vitro. This sequence was found in a human donor in good health. CDR3 bases: TGTGCCAGCAGCTTAGCCGAGGCCAAAAACATTCAGTACTTC. It is translated as CASSLAEAKNIQYF.